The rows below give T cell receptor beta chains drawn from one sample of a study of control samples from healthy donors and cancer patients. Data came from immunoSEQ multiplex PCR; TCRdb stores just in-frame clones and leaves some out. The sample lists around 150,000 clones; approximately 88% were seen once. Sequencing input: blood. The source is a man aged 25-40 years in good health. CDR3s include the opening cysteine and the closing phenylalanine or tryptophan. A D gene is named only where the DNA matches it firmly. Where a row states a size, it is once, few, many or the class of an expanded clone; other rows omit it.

DNA: TGTGCCAGCAGTGAATCCGGGACAGGGGGCAACGAGCAGTACTTC; CDR3: CASSESGTGGNEQYF; size: few; J: TRBJ2-7; V: TRBV6-1; D: TRBD1
DNA: TGTGCCAGCAGTTTAAATAATCAGCCCCAGCATTTT; CDR3: CASSLNNQPQHF; size: .; J: TRBJ1-5; V: TRBV12-3/TRBV12-4; D: .
DNA: TGCGCCACTTCCGGGACGGGACCCTACGAGCAGTACTTC; CDR3: CATSGTGPYEQYF; size: .; J: TRBJ2-7; V: TRBV5-1; D: .
DNA: TGCGCCAGCAGCCGCACAGAGCTGGAAACCGGGGAGCTGTTTTTT; CDR3: CASSRTELETGELFF; size: .; J: TRBJ2-2; V: TRBV5-1; D: .
DNA: TGTGCCAGCCGAAATCAAGGGATCACGGAGACCCAGTACTTC; CDR3: CASRNQGITETQYF; size: .; J: TRBJ2-5; V: TRBV3-1/TRBV3-2; D: .
DNA: TGCGCCAGCAGCCGCGGGTTAGTGGGGGCGACGGACGAGCAGTACTTC; CDR3: CASSRGLVGATDEQYF; size: .; J: TRBJ2-7; V: TRBV4-1; D: .
DNA: TGTGCCAGCAGCTTGACGGGGGCCCAGTACCAAGAGACCCAGTACTTC; CDR3: CASSLTGAQYQETQYF; size: .; J: TRBJ2-5; V: TRBV5-6; D: .
DNA: TGCGCCAGCAGCCACTTGCCGACTAGCGGGGGAGTGGATACGCAGTATTTT; CDR3: CASSHLPTSGGVDTQYF; size: .; J: TRBJ2-3; V: TRBV4-1; D: TRBD2
DNA: TGTGCCCCCATTGGCGGAGGGCCCCCAGATACGCAGTATTTT; CDR3: CAPIGGGPPDTQYF; size: .; J: TRBJ2-3; V: TRBV6-6; D: .
DNA: TGTGCCAGCAGTTACGACAGCACCATAGAACTGTTTTTT; CDR3: CASSYDSTIELFF; size: .; J: TRBJ1-4; V: TRBV6-6; D: .
DNA: TGTGCCAGCAGCTTTGTGGGGGGAGAAACTAATGAAAAACTGTTTTTT; CDR3: CASSFVGGETNEKLFF; size: .; J: TRBJ1-4; V: TRBV7-8; D: .
DNA: TGTGCCAGCAGCCAACTAAGGAGGGAGGATACGCAGTATTTT; CDR3: CASSQLRREDTQYF; size: once; J: TRBJ2-3; V: TRBV5-6; D: .
DNA: TGTGCCAGCAGTAGGGTCAGCTCGAACACTGAAGCTTTCTTT; CDR3: CASSRVSSNTEAFF; size: .; J: TRBJ1-1; V: TRBV28; D: .
DNA: TGTGCCAGTAAAAAGGCCGGGAACACTGAAGCTTTCTTT; CDR3: CASKKAGNTEAFF; size: .; J: TRBJ1-1; V: TRBV2; D: .
DNA: TGTGCCAGCAGCCGAGACAGGGGTACCGGGGAGCTGTTTTTT; CDR3: CASSRDRGTGELFF; size: once; J: TRBJ2-2; V: TRBV13; D: TRBD1
DNA: TGCAGTGCTAGTAAGACTAGCGGGAGGGAAGATACGCAGTATTTT; CDR3: CSASKTSGREDTQYF; size: .; J: TRBJ2-3; V: TRBV20-1; D: TRBD2
DNA: TGTGCCAGCACTGAAGGGCCAGGCCCACTCTCCGAGCAGTACTTC; CDR3: CASTEGPGPLSEQYF; size: once; J: TRBJ2-7; V: TRBV6-1; D: .
DNA: TGCAGCGTTGAACCTGGCGGGGGGACGGGGAATGAGCAGTTCTTC; CDR3: CSVEPGGGTGNEQFF; size: .; J: TRBJ2-1; V: TRBV29-1; D: TRBD2
DNA: TGCGCCAGCATCCTTCAGGGAAACATTCAGTACTTC; CDR3: CASILQGNIQYF; size: .; J: TRBJ2-4; V: TRBV23-1; D: .
DNA: TGTGCCAGCAGCCAGAGGGGGAGCGCTGAAGCTTTCTTT; CDR3: CASSQRGSAEAFF; size: once; J: TRBJ1-1; V: TRBV13; D: .
DNA: TGTGCCAGCAGTGAAGCGGGGTCAGGGGGCGGTTTTGGCTACACCTTC; CDR3: CASSEAGSGGGFGYTF; size: few; J: TRBJ1-2; V: TRBV6-1; D: TRBD1
DNA: TGTGCCAGCAGTTCCACAGGGAATCAGCCCCAGCATTTT; CDR3: CASSSTGNQPQHF; size: .; J: TRBJ1-5; V: TRBV12-3/TRBV12-4; D: .
DNA: TGTGCCAGCAGCTTGGGACCGATAGGCAATCAGCCCCAGCATTTT; CDR3: CASSLGPIGNQPQHF; size: .; J: TRBJ1-5; V: TRBV5-6; D: .
DNA: TGTGCCAGCGCCGTGGGGGACACCTACTCTGGAAACACCATATATTTT; CDR3: CASAVGDTYSGNTIYF; size: .; J: TRBJ1-3; V: TRBV9; D: .
DNA: TGTGCCAGTAGTATAGGGTGGGGGCAGAGAAAGTACTTC; CDR3: CASSIGWGQRKYF; size: .; J: TRBJ2-5; V: TRBV19; D: .
DNA: TGTGCCAGTAGTATACGACCGGGGGGGAGACTTAATTCACCCCTCCACTTT; CDR3: CASSIRPGGRLNSPLHF; size: .; J: TRBJ1-6; V: TRBV19; D: .
DNA: TGCGCCAGCAGCTTGGAGGGGCGAGGATCCTACGAGCAGTACTTC; CDR3: CASSLEGRGSYEQYF; size: .; J: TRBJ2-7; V: TRBV5-1; D: .
DNA: TGTGCCAGTAGTAAACCGGGACAAACCTACGAGCAGTACTTC; CDR3: CASSKPGQTYEQYF; size: few; J: TRBJ2-7; V: TRBV19; D: .
DNA: TGCGCCAGCAGCCAAGTTGGGGCTGGTCAGCCCCAGCATTTT; CDR3: CASSQVGAGQPQHF; size: .; J: TRBJ1-5; V: TRBV4-3; D: .
DNA: TGTGCCAGCAGCTTAGGGGTGTCGGATGAAGCTTTCTTT; CDR3: CASSLGVSDEAFF; size: .; J: TRBJ1-1; V: TRBV7-9; D: .
DNA: TGTGCCAGCAGCCGGACTAGCGGGAGTGAGGATGAGCAGTTCTTC; CDR3: CASSRTSGSEDEQFF; size: .; J: TRBJ2-1; V: TRBV5-4; D: TRBD2
DNA: TGTGCCATCAGCCCGGGACTAGCGAACTACGAGCAGTACTTC; CDR3: CAISPGLANYEQYF; size: .; J: TRBJ2-7; V: TRBV10-3; D: TRBD2
DNA: TGTGCCAGTAGGCTCCAGGGAGGGACCGCCACTGAAGCTTTCTTT; CDR3: CASRLQGGTATEAFF; size: once; J: TRBJ1-1; V: TRBV19; D: .
DNA: TGTGCCAGCTCACCAGTGGGCTCGGGGGAGCAGTACTTC; CDR3: CASSPVGSGEQYF; size: .; J: TRBJ2-7; V: TRBV18; D: .
DNA: TGTGCCAGCAGCTTGGGGGACAGGGTATGGAATGAGCAGTTCTTC; CDR3: CASSLGDRVWNEQFF; size: once; J: TRBJ2-1; V: TRBV5-6; D: TRBD1
DNA: TGCGCCAGCAGCGTTGCAGGGTCCTACGAGCAGTACTTC; CDR3: CASSVAGSYEQYF; size: .; J: TRBJ2-7; V: TRBV5-1; D: .
DNA: TGTGCTAGTGGTTTGTCACAGGGGAGGACAGATACGCAGTATTTT; CDR3: CASGLSQGRTDTQYF; size: once; J: TRBJ2-3; V: TRBV12-5; D: .
DNA: TGTGCCAGCAGTTTTAGGCTACCCCCAGCCGACGGCACCGGGGAGCTGTTTTTT; CDR3: CASSFRLPPADGTGELFF; size: once; J: TRBJ2-2; V: TRBV6-2/TRBV6-3; D: .
DNA: TGTGCCAGCTCACCATCTGAGACGAACACCGGGGAGCTGTTTTTT; CDR3: CASSPSETNTGELFF; size: once; J: TRBJ2-2; V: TRBV18; D: .
DNA: TGTGCCAGCAGCCCACGGGAGGGCGGGTACGAGCAGTACTTC; CDR3: CASSPREGGYEQYF; size: .; J: TRBJ2-7; V: TRBV7-2; D: TRBD2
DNA: TGTGCCAGCAGCAGAACGGGACAGGGGGAAGTCTTCTTT; CDR3: CASSRTGQGEVFF; size: .; J: TRBJ1-1; V: TRBV27; D: TRBD1
DNA: TGTGCCAGCAGTCCAGGGACTAGCGGACGCTGGTACGAGCAGTACTTC; CDR3: CASSPGTSGRWYEQYF; size: .; J: TRBJ2-7; V: TRBV11-2; D: TRBD2
DNA: TGTGCCAGCCGAATCACCAACTCCGAGCAGTACTTC; CDR3: CASRITNSEQYF; size: .; J: TRBJ2-7; V: TRBV6-6; D: .